This T cell receptor (beta chain) was identified in a study of spatial heterogeneity in lung cancer. TCRdb reprocessed the 5' RACE reads with MiXCR, giving one entry per CDR3 protein. In the table there are tens of thousands of distinct CDR3 sequences, approximately 8.1% of which are singletons. The time point is: sample taken at primary tumor resection. The sequence was obtained from a male donor with early-stage non-small cell lung cancer. The source material was PBMCs, sampled at surgery.

The CDR3 region is CASSPQGITEAFF. CDR3 sequence (DNA): TGTGCCAGCAGCCCCCAGGGAATCACTGAAGCTTTCTTT. This chain uses TRBV5-6 with TRBJ1-1; the D gene is possibly TRBD1 (5 bases). Germline CDR1 SGHDT, CDR2 YYEEEE. V shed 4 bases and J shed 4 bases, with 11 bases lying between them. The CDR3 covers 13 residues. Combining the CDR3 with reference TRBV5-6 and TRBJ1-1 gives the whole variable domain DAGVTQSPTHLIKTRGQQVTLRCSPKSGHDTVSWYQQALGQGPQFIFQYYEEEERQRGNFPDRFSGHQFPNYSSELNVNALLLGDSALYLCASSPQGITEAFFGQGTRLTVV.